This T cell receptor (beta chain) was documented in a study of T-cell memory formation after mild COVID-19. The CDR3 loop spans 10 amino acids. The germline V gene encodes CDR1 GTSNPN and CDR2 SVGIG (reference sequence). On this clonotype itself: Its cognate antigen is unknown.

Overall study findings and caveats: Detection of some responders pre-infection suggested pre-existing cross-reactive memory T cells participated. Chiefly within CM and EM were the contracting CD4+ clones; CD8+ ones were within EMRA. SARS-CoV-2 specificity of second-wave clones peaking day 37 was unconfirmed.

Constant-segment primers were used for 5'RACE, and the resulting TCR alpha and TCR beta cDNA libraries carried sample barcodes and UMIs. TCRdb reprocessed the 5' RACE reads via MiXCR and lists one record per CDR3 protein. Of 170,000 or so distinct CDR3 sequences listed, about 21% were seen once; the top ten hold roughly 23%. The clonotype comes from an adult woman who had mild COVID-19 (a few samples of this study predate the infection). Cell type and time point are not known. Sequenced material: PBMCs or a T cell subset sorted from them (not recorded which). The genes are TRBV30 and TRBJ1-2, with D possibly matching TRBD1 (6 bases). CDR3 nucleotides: TGTGCTCAGGACAGTCTTGGCTACACCTTC. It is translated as CAQDSLGYTF.